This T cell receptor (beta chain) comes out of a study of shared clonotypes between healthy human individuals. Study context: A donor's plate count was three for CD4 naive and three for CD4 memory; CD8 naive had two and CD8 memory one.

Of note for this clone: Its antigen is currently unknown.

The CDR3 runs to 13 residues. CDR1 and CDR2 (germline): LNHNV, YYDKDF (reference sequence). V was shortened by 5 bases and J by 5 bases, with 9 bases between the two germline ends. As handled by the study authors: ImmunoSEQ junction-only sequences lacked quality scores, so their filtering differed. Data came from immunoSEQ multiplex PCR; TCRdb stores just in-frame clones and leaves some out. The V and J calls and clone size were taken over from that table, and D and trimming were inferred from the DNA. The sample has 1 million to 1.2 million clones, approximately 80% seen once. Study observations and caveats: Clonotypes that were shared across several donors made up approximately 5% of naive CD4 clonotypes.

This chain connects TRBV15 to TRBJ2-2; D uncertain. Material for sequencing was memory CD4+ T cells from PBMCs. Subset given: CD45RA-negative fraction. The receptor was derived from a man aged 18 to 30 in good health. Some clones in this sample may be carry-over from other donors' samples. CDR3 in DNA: TGTGCCACCAGCGAAGGACGTACCGGGGAGCTGTTTTTT. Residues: CATSEGRTGELFF.